This T cell receptor (beta chain) was sequenced during a study of blood T cell repertoires in COVID-19. As for the study in general: The United States, Italy and Spain provided the acute and convalescent COVID-19 samples. The cDNA or gDNA used as material had been derived from T cells, B-cell-depleted T cells, or PBMCs.

Trimming removed 5 bases from V and 8 bases from J, with 15 bases in between. The CDR3 is 13 residues long. From germline, CDR1 is LGHDT and CDR2 YNNKEL (reference sequence). Study processing details: For nucleated cells, counts were estimated from reference gene primer amplification. The repertoire was sequenced with immunoSEQ multiplex PCR; TCRdb's copy has only in-frame clones and lacks some. Clone size and V and J calls were adopted from that table, with D and trimming inferred from the DNA. Counted here are around 130,000 clones, 90% occurring once; the ten biggest clones make up around 4.6%. The chain has TRBV3-1 (or the pseudogene TRBV3-2) and TRBJ1-1; D is perhaps TRBD1 (5 bases). Sequenced material: peripheral blood. This TCR derives from a man aged 60-69 years with COVID-19, enrolled during active disease. CDR3 in amino acids: CASSENRRGEAFF. The CDR3 nucleotides read TGTGCCAGCAGCGAGAACAGGCGGGGCGAAGCTTTCTTT.